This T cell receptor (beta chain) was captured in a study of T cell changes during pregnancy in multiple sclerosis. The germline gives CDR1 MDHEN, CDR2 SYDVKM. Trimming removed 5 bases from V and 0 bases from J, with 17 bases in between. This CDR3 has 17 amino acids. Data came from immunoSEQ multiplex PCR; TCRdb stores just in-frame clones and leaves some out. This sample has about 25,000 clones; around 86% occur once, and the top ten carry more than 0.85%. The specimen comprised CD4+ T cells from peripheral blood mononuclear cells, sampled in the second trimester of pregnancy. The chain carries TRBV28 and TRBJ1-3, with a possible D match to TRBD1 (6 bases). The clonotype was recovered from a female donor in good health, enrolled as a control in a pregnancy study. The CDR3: CASSPVWRGGSGNTIYF. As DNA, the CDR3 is TGTGCCAGCAGTCCAGTTTGGAGGGGGGGCTCTGGAAACACCATATATTTT.